This T cell receptor beta chain was documented in a study (dated by TCRdb to 2016 to 2018). For the study in its entirety: The origins of HIV persistence were investigated in individuals who naturally controlled HIV infection.

Receptor libraries were prepared by 5' RACE. Sequencing instrument: Illumina HiSeq 2000. Clones were called with MiXCR by TCRdb after fastp trimmed the public reads at Q25, and only in-frame beta chains were retained. Entries that share a CDR3 protein sequence are merged under the most common genes and DNA. For this sample the table gives approximately 3,000 distinct CDR3 sequences, of which 6.5% to 8% were detected only once. The ten largest account for 6.5% of the sample. Inclusive of the bounding cysteine and phenylalanine, the CDR3 is 13 residues long. Only CDR3 DNA remains: 39 bases, in frame from the first base. The V and J ends are trimmed by 8 bases and 3 bases, leaving 13 bases between them. The germline V gene (reference sequence) gives CDR1 as WNHNN and CDR2 as SYGVQD. For this clonotype: Its recognized antigen is unknown. This may come from a read error, since a much larger clone is one base off.

Sequencing was performed on total memory T cells from blood PBMCs. The sample's cell subset or site, from its label and the paper: transitional memory CD4+ T cells. This receptor was taken from a female donor with HIV. The rearranged chain carries TRBV10-1 and TRBJ1-1; tentative D gene TRBD1, with 5 bases matching. Here the CDR3 is given as CASRRELDTEAFF. At the DNA level, the sequence is TGCGCCAGCCGCAGGGAACTGGACACTGAAGCTTTCTTT.